This TCR beta chain was documented in a study of cytomegalovirus exposure and HLA in healthy donors. Study-level results: The authors enumerated roughly 180 TCR beta chains as linked to cytomegalovirus. Likely technical artifact: a cluster of highly shared sequence variants.

This PCR relied on a set of 60 Vbeta primers and 13 Jbeta primers. Data came from immunoSEQ multiplex PCR; TCRdb stores just in-frame clones and leaves some out. The table shows fewer than 200,000 clones, with roughly 78% occurring only once. V was clipped by 6 bases and J by 4 bases, with 12 bases between them. Germline V gene sequence: CDR1 SNHLY, CDR2 FYNNEI. The CDR3 covers 13 residues. In regard to this clone: Its antigen is not identified.

The TCR originated in a woman in her thirties or forties in good health and CMV-seronegative. Sequencing was done on a sample of PBMCs. The chain links TRBV2 to TRBJ1-1; D gene unclear. The CDR3 region is CASSGEGGTEAFF. DNA for the CDR3: TGTGCCAGCAGCGGAGAGGGAGGCACTGAAGCTTTCTTT.